This TCR beta chain was sequenced in a study of CD8 T cells in Susac syndrome. A quantity of about 0.5 to 1 ug RNA underwent reverse transcription using random hexamers. The CDR3 of TCR beta was amplified by immunoSEQ multiplex PCR across 54 Vbeta and 13 Jbeta. MiXCR, run by TCRdb on the immunoSEQ multiplex PCR reads, gives a single entry per CDR3 protein. The top ten hold 0.25% to 0.4% of the sample, which has some 95,000 distinct CDR3 sequences, about 93% seen once. Sequencing of TCR beta was performed on blood CD8+ and CD4+ T cells. Matched for age and sex, the controls were healthy donors. The CD8+ and CD4+ T cells were negatively isolated, with the TEMRA cells enriched by FACS. The CDR3 contains 14 residues. In germline, CDR1 is MNHEY, CDR2 SMNVEV (reference sequence). Trimming pared 2 bases from V and 10 bases from J, leaving 12 bases between.

The sample was CD8+ T cells from PBMCs. The origin of this receptor is a human donor in good health. The gene calls are TRBV27 and TRBJ1-6; D call uncertain. CDR3 sequence reads: CASSLAREGSPLHF. The CDR3 nucleotides read TGTGCCAGCAGTTTAGCGAGGGAGGGCTCACCCCTCCACTTT.